The 25 T cell receptor beta chains presented below share a single source sample, sequenced in a study of shared clonotypes between healthy human individuals. Terminally differentiated effector memory CD45RA+ cells were excluded from the naive CD8 cells, which were CD45RO-negative and positively selected for CCR7. Profiling relied on immunoSEQ multiplex PCR, and the TCRdb table lists in-frame clones only, not all of them. In the table there are some 2.1 million clones, approximately 92% of which are singletons. Input material: naive CD8+ T cells from PBMCs. Source of these receptors: a man younger than 35 in good health. Some clones in this sample may be carry-over from other donors' samples.

Only one count was recorded for this clone. The chain couples TRBV7-9 to TRBJ2-7, with D possibly called TRBD1 or TRBD2 (5 bases each). CDR3 length: 16 amino acids. Germline CDR1 reads SEHNR; CDR2 reads FQNEAQ (reference sequence). Trimming took off 5 bases at V and 6 bases at J, with 23 bases between the two ends. CDR3 amino acids: CASSPTAPGPGGEQYF. Written as DNA, the CDR3 is TGTGCCAGCAGCCCCACAGCACCGGGGCCCGGCGGCGAGCAGTACTTC.

CDR3 amino acids: CASSLGAGAERGTQYF. CDR3 nucleotides: TGTGCCAGCAGTTTAGGGGCGGGGGCCGAAAGAGGGACCCAGTACTTC. The chain recombines TRBV27 with TRBJ2-5; TRBD2 is a possible D gene (7 bases). Per germline, CDR1 MNHEY and CDR2 SMNVEV (reference sequence). Trimming stripped 2 bases from V and 7 bases from J, with 20 bases between. The CDR3 contains 16 residues.

The chain recombines TRBV6-1 with TRBJ1-2, with a possible D match to TRBD1 (5 bases). The CDR3 is 15 amino acids. From germline, CDR1 is MNHNS and CDR2 SASEGT. Trimming shortened V by 2 bases and J by 6 bases, and 16 bases separated the two germline ends. The CDR3 sequence: CASSEKRAPGDGYTF. The CDR3 DNA is TGTGCCAGCAGTGAAAAGAGAGCGCCGGGGGATGGCTACACCTTC.

This CDR3 is CASSLGTANTEAFF. CDR3 in DNA: TGTGCCAGCAGCTTAGGGACAGCGAACACTGAAGCTTTCTTT. This chain connects TRBV6-5 to TRBJ1-1, with 7 bases matching TRBD1. V dropped 6 bases and J dropped 1; count of bases not matched to a gene: 5. CDR3 length: 14 residues. In germline, CDR1 is MNHEY, CDR2 SVGAGI.

The chain carries TRBV2 and TRBJ2-5; either TRBD1 or TRBD2 may supply D (6 bases each). V dropped 2 bases and J dropped 2 bases, with 12 bases sitting between them. The CDR3 runs to 15 residues. Germline V gene lookup returns CDR1 SNHLY and CDR2 FYNNEI. The CDR3 DNA is TGTGCCAGCAGTGAATTGGGGGGCCTTCAAGAGACCCAGTACTTC. As protein: CASSELGGLQETQYF.

The chain joins TRBV11-2 to TRBJ1-2; D is ambiguous. V lost 5 bases and J 8 bases, leaving 21 bases between the germline ends. The V gene's germline CDR1 is SGHAT and CDR2 FQNNGV. The CDR3 extends over 15 amino acids. The CDR3 loop is CASSPRSKGFWGYTF. The CDR3 nucleotides read TGTGCCAGCAGCCCTCGGTCCAAAGGCTTTTGGGGCTACACCTTC.

The J gene is TRBJ1-4, the V gene TRBV13, with 9 positions matching TRBD1. With V trimmed by 5 bases and J by 7 bases, 5 bases remained unmatched. The V gene's germline CDR1 is PRHDT and CDR2 FYEKMQ (reference sequence). The CDR3 consists of 14 residues. The CDR3 coding sequence is TGTGCCAGCAGCCCCAGGACAGGGGTTGAAAAACTGTTTTTT. Encoded protein: CASSPRTGVEKLFF.

V gene TRBV23-1 combines with J gene TRBJ2-3; D is undetermined. TRBV23-1 is placed among ORFs of uncertain function. Between the trimmed V and J ends, which lost 5 bases and 6 bases, there was a span of 21 bases. This CDR3 is 16 amino acids long. The CDR3 DNA is TGCGCCAGCAGTTATTCCCCCGGAAGGGAATTGGATACGCAGTATTTT. Translating gives CASSYSPGRELDTQYF.

The chain links TRBV25-1 to TRBJ2-1, with 12 bases identical to TRBD2. This CDR3 is 13 amino acids long. Germline CDR1 MGHDK, CDR2 SYGVNS. The V and J ends lost 7 bases and 12 bases, in that order; junction bases with no gene match: 7. The CDR3 sequence: CASTFGLAGLQFF. DNA of the CDR3: TGTGCCAGCACCTTCGGACTAGCGGGATTGCAGTTCTTC.

The V and J genes are TRBV19 and TRBJ1-5; 7 bases align to TRBD1. V lost 4 bases to trimming and J lost 0 bases; unmatched junction nucleotides: 15. Germline V gene sequence: CDR1 LNHDA, CDR2 SQIVND (reference sequence). The CDR3 consists of 19 residues. The CDR3 DNA sequence: TGTGCCAGTAGTAGCCGCCGGGACAGTTTATACTATAGCAATCAGCCCCAGCATTTT. This sequence encodes CASSSRRDSLYYSNQPQHF.

The chain uses TRBV29-1 and TRBJ1-2, with D unresolved. The V gene's germline CDR1 is SQVTM and CDR2 ANQGSEA. Trimming took off 3 bases at V and 4 bases at J, with 21 bases between the two ends. The CDR3 contains 16 residues. The CDR3 bases are TGCAGCGTTGATTTTCCCGGAGCAAGATCGAGCTATGGCTACACCTTC. Amino acid sequence: CSVDFPGARSSYGYTF.

The chain carries TRBV14 and TRBJ2-1; tentative D call: TRBD2 (5 bases). Trimming removed 2 bases at V and 7 bases at J, with 18 bases between. The germline V gene encodes CDR1 SGHDN and CDR2 FVKESK. This CDR3 comprises 16 residues. Written as DNA, the CDR3 is TGTGCCAGCAGCCAATATTTCGTTCCGGGATGGAATGAGCAGTTCTTC. Amino acids: CASSQYFVPGWNEQFF.

The chain recombines TRBV21-1 with TRBJ1-4; TRBD1 is the table's D call and was not checked against the DNA. TRBV21-1 is deemed a pseudogene. The CDR3 runs 15 residues. The CDR3 region is CASSKEQPTNEKLFF. In DNA form, the CDR3 reads TGTGCCAGCAGCAAAGAACAACCGACTAATGAAAAACTGTTTTTT.

The DNA for the CDR3 is TGTGCCAGCAGTCAGGGACAGGGTTATGGCGAGCAGTACTTC. As protein: CASSQGQGYGEQYF. The chain is built from TRBV6-1 and TRBJ2-7, with 9 bases fitting TRBD1. The CDR3 consists of 14 residues. After removal of 5 bases from V and 6 bases from J, the junction contained 8 bases not matched to a gene. Germline V gene sequence: CDR1 MNHNS, CDR2 SASEGT.

This rearrangement joins TRBV27 to TRBJ1-2; D perhaps matches TRBD1 (5 bases). Germline CDR1 is MNHEY and CDR2 is SMNVEV (reference sequence). V was clipped by 1 base and J by 3 bases, with 15 bases between them. The CDR3 is made up of 16 amino acids. In DNA form, the CDR3 reads TGTGCCAGCAGTTTATGGGGCCCGGAAAAGTACTATGGCTACACCTTC. Protein: CASSLWGPEKYYGYTF.

This chain links TRBV27 with TRBJ2-1, with no clear D. Deletions cut 5 bases from V and 12 bases from J, with 23 bases between. This CDR3 comprises 15 residues. Germline V gene data show CDR1 as MNHEY and CDR2 as SMNVEV (reference sequence). Here the CDR3 reads CASSPTIRPESAQFF. The CDR3 DNA is TGTGCCAGCAGTCCCACAATTCGGCCAGAGTCGGCGCAGTTCTTC.

The chain couples TRBV7-9 to TRBJ2-1, with D perhaps matching TRBD1 (5 bases). Germline V gene data show CDR1 as SEHNR and CDR2 as FQNEAQ (reference sequence). V lost 2 bases, J lost 7 bases, and 15 bases lay in between. CDR3 size: 15 residues. The CDR3 DNA reads TGTGCCAGCAGCTTACTGGACAACCTACTAAATGAGCAGTTCTTC. Its protein is CASSLLDNLLNEQFF.

The chain links TRBV14 to TRBJ2-6, with 16 bases matching TRBD2. This CDR3 is 19 amino acids long. From germline, CDR1 is SGHDN and CDR2 FVKESK. Unmatched junction bases numbered 5, after V lost 4 bases and J lost 2 bases. As DNA, the CDR3 is TGTGCCAGCAGCCCGGGACTAGCGGGAGGGCTGACTGGGGCCAACGTCCTGACTTTC. This gives the protein CASSPGLAGGLTGANVLTF. The whole variable domain, filled in from reference TRBV14 and TRBJ2-6, reads EAGVTQFPSHSVIEKGQTVTLRCDPISGHDNLYWYRRVMGKEIKFLLHFVKESKQDESGMPNNRFLAERTGGTYSTLKVQPAELEDSGVYFCASSPGLAGGLTGANVLTFGAGSRLTVL.

The rearrangement links TRBV7-8 to TRBJ2-7, with a weak D call TRBD1 (6 bases). The CDR3 has 17 residues. Germline V gene lookup returns CDR1 SGHVS and CDR2 FQNEAQ. Trimming left V 0 bases short and J 4 bases short, with 19 bases between. The CDR3: CASSLALGGTTQYEQYF. In DNA, the CDR3 is TGTGCCAGCAGCTTAGCGCTAGGTGGGACAACTCAATACGAGCAGTACTTC.

For this clone: At one of its ends the junction is not consistent with the germline gene, which may arise from a read error. The chain employs TRBV28 and TRBJ1-5; no clear D gene. CDR3 length: 14 residues. In germline, CDR1 is MDHEN, CDR2 SYDVKM. In nucleotides, the CDR3 is TGTGCCAGCAGTTTAAGCGGTGATTCTTCCGTGGTGAATTTT. This gives the protein CASSLSGDSSVVNF.

The chain has TRBV6-5 and TRBJ1-1; D gene ambiguous. This CDR3 contains 14 residues. Germline V lookup: CDR1 MNHEY, CDR2 SVGAGI. Trimming pared 6 bases from V and 10 bases from J, leaving 21 bases between. The CDR3 DNA is TGTGCCAGCAGCGGAGTTTGGGGTCAGAGTGCAGCTTTCTTT. Translation gives CASSGVWGQSAAFF.

The J gene is TRBJ1-2, the V gene TRBV27; possibly TRBD1 for D (6 bases). CDR1 MNHEY and CDR2 SMNVEV come from the germline V gene (reference sequence). CDR3 length: 12 residues. V was trimmed by 5 bases and J by 7 bases, leaving 11 bases between them. CDR3 loop: CASSPGTTGYTF. CDR3 bases: TGTGCCAGCAGTCCAGGGACAACTGGCTACACCTTC.

The chain combines TRBV27 with TRBJ2-7; tentative D call: TRBD2 (5 bases). Trimming left V 6 bases short and J 0 bases short, with 9 bases between. The CDR3 runs to 13 residues. From germline, CDR1 is MNHEY and CDR2 SMNVEV (reference sequence). DNA for the CDR3: TGTGCCAGCAGCCGAGCGGACTCCTACGAGCAGTACTTC. This translates into CASSRADSYEQYF.

About this clone itself: Distinct nucleotide sequences in the sample also encode this CDR3. The chain couples TRBV30 to TRBJ2-3; TRBD1 matches at 9 bases. V lost 3 bases to trimming and J lost 6 bases; unmatched junction nucleotides: 1. This CDR3 has 12 amino acids. Germline V gene data show CDR1 as GTSNPN and CDR2 as SVGIG (reference sequence). The CDR3 nucleotides are TGTGCCTGGAGGGACAGGGGCGATACGCAGTATTTT. The encoded protein is CAWRDRGDTQYF. Drawing the rest from reference TRBV30 and TRBJ2-3, the complete variable domain is SQTIHQWPATLVQPVGSPLSLECTVEGTSNPNLYWYRQAAGRGLQLLFYSVGIGQISSEVPQNLSASRPQDRQFILSSKKLLLSDSGFYLCAWRDRGDTQYFGPGTRLTVL.

This chain links TRBV16 with TRBJ1-2; 8 nucleotides line up with TRBD1. The CDR3 has 15 amino acids. With V trimmed by 4 bases and J by 4 bases, 8 bases remained unmatched. Germline CDR1 reads KGHSY; CDR2 reads FQNENV. The CDR3 sequence: CASSPRAGGLYGYTF. The CDR3 DNA is TGTGCCAGCAGCCCCCGGGCAGGGGGCCTCTATGGCTACACCTTC.